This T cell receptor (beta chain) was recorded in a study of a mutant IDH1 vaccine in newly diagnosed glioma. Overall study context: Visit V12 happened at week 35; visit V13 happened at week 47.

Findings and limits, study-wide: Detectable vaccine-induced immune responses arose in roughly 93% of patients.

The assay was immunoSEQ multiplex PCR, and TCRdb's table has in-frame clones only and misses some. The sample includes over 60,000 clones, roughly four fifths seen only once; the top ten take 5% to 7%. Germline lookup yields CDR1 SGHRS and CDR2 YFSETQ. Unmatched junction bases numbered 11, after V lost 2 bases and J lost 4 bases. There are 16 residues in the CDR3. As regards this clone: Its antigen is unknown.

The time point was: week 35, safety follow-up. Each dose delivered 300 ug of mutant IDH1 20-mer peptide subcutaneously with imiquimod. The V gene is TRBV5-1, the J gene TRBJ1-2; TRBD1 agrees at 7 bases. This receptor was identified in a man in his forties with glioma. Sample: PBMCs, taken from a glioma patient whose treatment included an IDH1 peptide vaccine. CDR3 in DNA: TGCGCCAGCAGCTTTATAGGGGGCACCGCAGTCTATGGCTACACCTTC. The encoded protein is CASSFIGGTAVYGYTF. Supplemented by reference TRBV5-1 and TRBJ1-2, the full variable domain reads KAGVTQTPRYLIKTRGQQVTLSCSPISGHRSVSWYQQTPGQGLQFLFEYFSETQRNKGNFPGRFSGRQFSNSRSEMNVSTLELGDSALYLCASSFIGGTAVYGYTFGSGTRLTVV.